The sample holds many counts of the clone carrying this T cell receptor (beta chain). The sample is drawn from a study of neurological immune-mediated disorders. With 3 bases clipped from V and 7 bases from J, the junction kept 7 bases outside the gene matches. Germline CDR1 reads SGDLS; CDR2 reads YYNGEE. This CDR3 has 15 amino acids. TCRdb called the 5' RACE reads again in MiXCR, with one record for every CDR3 protein. The data show about 89,000 distinct CDR3 sequences, just over 2.5% seen once. The sequencing sample was made of PBMCs. The rearrangement uses TRBV9 and TRBJ1-6; 7 bases agree with TRBD1. The TCR comes from a woman aged 25-40 years with multiple sclerosis. In DNA, the CDR3 is TGTGCCAGCAGCGCCTCGGGGGACAGAAATTCACCCCTCCACTTT. Translating it yields CASSASGDRNSPLHF.